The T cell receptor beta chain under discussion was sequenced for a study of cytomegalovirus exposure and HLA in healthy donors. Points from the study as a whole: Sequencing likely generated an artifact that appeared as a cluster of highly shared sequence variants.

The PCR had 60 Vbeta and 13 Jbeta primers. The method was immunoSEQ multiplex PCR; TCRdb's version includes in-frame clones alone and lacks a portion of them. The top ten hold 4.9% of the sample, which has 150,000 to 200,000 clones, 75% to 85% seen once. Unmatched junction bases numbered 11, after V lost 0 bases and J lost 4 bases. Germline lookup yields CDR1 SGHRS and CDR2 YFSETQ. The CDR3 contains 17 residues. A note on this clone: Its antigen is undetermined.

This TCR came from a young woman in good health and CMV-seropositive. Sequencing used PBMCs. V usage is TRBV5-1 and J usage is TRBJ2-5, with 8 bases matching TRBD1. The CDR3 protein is CASSLAGDRGAGETQYF. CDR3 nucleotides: TGCGCCAGCAGCTTGGCCGGTGACAGGGGCGCAGGAGAGACCCAGTACTTC.